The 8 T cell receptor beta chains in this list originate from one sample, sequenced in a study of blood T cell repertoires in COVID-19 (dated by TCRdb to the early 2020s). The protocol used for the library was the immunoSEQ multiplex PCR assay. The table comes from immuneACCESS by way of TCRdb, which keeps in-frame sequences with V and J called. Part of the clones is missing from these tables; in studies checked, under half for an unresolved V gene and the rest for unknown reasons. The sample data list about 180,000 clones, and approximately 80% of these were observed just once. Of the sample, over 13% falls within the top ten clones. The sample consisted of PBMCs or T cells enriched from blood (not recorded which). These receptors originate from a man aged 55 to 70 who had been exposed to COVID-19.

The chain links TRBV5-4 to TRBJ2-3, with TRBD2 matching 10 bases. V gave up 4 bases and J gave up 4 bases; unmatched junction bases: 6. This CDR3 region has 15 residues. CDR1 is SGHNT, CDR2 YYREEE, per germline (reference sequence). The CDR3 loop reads CASSLAGVGPDTQYF. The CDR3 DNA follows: TGTGCCAGCAGCCTAGCGGGAGTTGGTCCAGATACGCAGTATTTT.

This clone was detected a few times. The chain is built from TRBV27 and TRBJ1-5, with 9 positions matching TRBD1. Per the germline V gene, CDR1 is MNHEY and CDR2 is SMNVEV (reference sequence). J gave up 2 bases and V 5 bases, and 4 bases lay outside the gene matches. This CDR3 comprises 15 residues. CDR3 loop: CASSTWTGGNQPQHF. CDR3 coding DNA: TGTGCCAGCAGTACATGGACAGGGGGCAATCAGCCCCAGCATTTT.

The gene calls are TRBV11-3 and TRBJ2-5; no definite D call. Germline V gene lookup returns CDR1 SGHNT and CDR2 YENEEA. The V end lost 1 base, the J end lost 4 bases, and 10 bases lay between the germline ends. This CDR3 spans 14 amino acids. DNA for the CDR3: TGTGCCAGCAGCTTAGGGCCTCCGGGAGAGACCCAGTACTTC. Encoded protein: CASSLGPPGETQYF.

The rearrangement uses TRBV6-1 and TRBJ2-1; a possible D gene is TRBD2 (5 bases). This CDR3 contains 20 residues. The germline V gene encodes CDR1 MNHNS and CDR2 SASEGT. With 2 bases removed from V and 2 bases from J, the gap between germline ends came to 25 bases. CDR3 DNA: TGTGCCAGCAGTGAATGGGTCGAGCAGGCGAACCAACTAGCCTACAATGAGCAGTTCTTC. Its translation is CASSEWVEQANQLAYNEQFF.

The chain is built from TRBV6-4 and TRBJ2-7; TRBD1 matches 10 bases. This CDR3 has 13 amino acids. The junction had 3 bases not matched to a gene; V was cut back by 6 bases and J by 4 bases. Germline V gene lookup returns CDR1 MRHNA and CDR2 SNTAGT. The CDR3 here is CASSRDRGYEQYF. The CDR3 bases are TGTGCCAGCAGCCGGGACAGGGGATACGAGCAGTACTTC.

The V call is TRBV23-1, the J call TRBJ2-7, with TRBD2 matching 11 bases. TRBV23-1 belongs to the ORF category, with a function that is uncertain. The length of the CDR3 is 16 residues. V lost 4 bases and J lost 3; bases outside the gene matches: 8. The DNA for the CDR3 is TGCGCCAGCAGTCTCATAGCGGGAGGGCACAACTACGAGCAGTACTTC. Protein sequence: CASSLIAGGHNYEQYF.

The CDR3 sequence is CASNRLAGPYEQYF. The CDR3 nucleotides are TGTGCCAGCAATAGACTAGCGGGGCCCTACGAGCAGTACTTC. The rearrangement uses TRBV2 and TRBJ2-7; TRBD2 matches at 11 bases. The CDR3 extends over 14 amino acids. CDR1 is SNHLY and CDR2 is FYNNEI in the germline V gene. V lost 7 bases to trimming and J lost 2 bases; unmatched junction nucleotides: 4.

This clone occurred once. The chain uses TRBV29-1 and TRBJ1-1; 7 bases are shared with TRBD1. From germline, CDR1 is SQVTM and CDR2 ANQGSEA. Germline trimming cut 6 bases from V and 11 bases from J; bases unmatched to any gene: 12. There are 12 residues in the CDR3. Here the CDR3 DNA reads TGCAGCGTCATGACAGGGCCGCCGGGCGCTTTCTTT. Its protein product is CSVMTGPPGAFF.